What follows describes a single T cell receptor (beta chain). This entry belongs to a study of blood T cell repertoires in COVID-19. Study-level background: Some COVID-19 samples were acute and others convalescent; all came from the United States, Italy and Spain. PBMCs, B-cell-depleted T cells, or T cells were the source of the cDNA or gDNA that made up the material.

Germline assignment: CDR1 SGHRS and CDR2 YFSETQ. V lost 4 bases to trimming and J lost 0 bases; unmatched junction nucleotides: 9. CDR3 size: 17 residues. As processed by the authors: Amplification from reference gene primers served as the basis for estimated nucleated cell counts. Repertoires were generated with immunoSEQ multiplex PCR, while TCRdb's copy carries only in-frame clones and drops some. V and J calls and clone size come straight from that table; D and trimming were deduced from the DNA. The sample carries over 130,000 clones, around 86% recorded once. The J gene is TRBJ2-1, the V gene TRBV5-1, with 8 bases fitting TRBD2. The sample taken for sequencing was peripheral blood. The source of this sequence is a woman aged 80 or over with acute or convalescent COVID-19. This CDR3 reads CASSAGLSGSSYNEQFF. Here the CDR3 DNA reads TGCGCCAGCAGCGCGGGACTAAGCGGGAGCTCCTACAATGAGCAGTTCTTC.